The 7 T cell receptor beta chains listed next were all sequenced from one sample in a study of response to subunit inactivated influenza vaccine. TCRdb used MiXCR to reprocess the RT-PCR reads, holding one entry per CDR3 protein. The sample has approximately 490,000 distinct CDR3 sequences, approximately 7.3% seen once; the top ten hold around 12%. Sequenced material: PBMCs from blood, taken roughly 24 months after vaccination. These receptors were taken from a man between 50 and 70 years old who received an inactivated influenza vaccine.

This clonotype was counted between two and nine times. The chain uses TRBV20-1 and TRBJ2-7; tentatively, D is TRBD2 (6 bases). The CDR3 length is 16 residues. The germline gives CDR1 DFQATT, CDR2 SNEGSKA (reference sequence). V was pared by 1 base and J by 2 bases, with 18 bases between. CDR3 loop: CSARGLRFPGAYEQYF. The CDR3 DNA is TGCAGTGCTAGAGGGCTTCGTTTCCCGGGGGCCTACGAGCAGTACTTC.

The chain employs TRBV5-1 and TRBJ2-5, with a tentative D call TRBD2 (6 bases). This CDR3 has 14 amino acids. Germline V gene lookup returns CDR1 SGHRS and CDR2 YFSETQ. V lost 5 bases and J lost 3, with 14 bases in between. CDR3 in amino acids: CASRLMEGEETQYF. CDR3 bases: TGCGCCAGCAGATTGATGGAGGGCGAAGAGACCCAGTACTTC. Looking up the rest from reference TRBV5-1 and TRBJ2-5 gives the full variable domain: KAGVTQTPRYLIKTRGQQVTLSCSPISGHRSVSWYQQTPGQGLQFLFEYFSETQRNKGNFPGRFSGRQFSNSRSEMNVSTLELGDSALYLCASRLMEGEETQYFGPGTRLLVL.

This clonotype came up many times. The chain carries TRBV29-1 and TRBJ2-1, with 16 bases aligning to TRBD2. Losses at the gene ends were 6 bases for V and 13 bases for J; bases not matched to a gene: 3. Germline CDR1 and CDR2: SQVTM and ANQGSEA. This CDR3 has 12 amino acids. The CDR3: CSVGTSGRAQFF. The CDR3 DNA reads TGCAGCGTCGGGACTAGCGGGAGGGCCCAGTTCTTC.

This clonotype was seen many times. CDR3 nucleotides: TGCAGCGTTGAAGGCAGCACAGATACGCAGTATTTT. This translates into CSVEGSTDTQYF. This sequence joins TRBV29-1 and TRBJ2-3, with D uncertain. The V end lost 1 base, the J end lost 0 bases, and 2 bases lay between the germline ends. CDR3 size: 12 residues. In germline, CDR1 is SQVTM, CDR2 ANQGSEA.

This clonotype was detected ten times or more. The rearrangement joins TRBV6-2 or TRBV6-3 to TRBJ1-5, with 10 bases matching TRBD1. The CDR3 is 14 amino acids. Germline V gene sequence: CDR1 MNHEY, CDR2 SVGEGT. V dropped 6 bases and J dropped 7; count of bases not matched to a gene: 6. CDR3 region: CASSTTGGWQPQHF. The CDR3 DNA reads as TGTGCCAGCAGCACGACAGGGGGCTGGCAGCCCCAGCATTTT.

This clonotype came up a few times. The J gene is TRBJ2-3, the V gene TRBV28; 10 positions agree with TRBD2. Germline V lookup: CDR1 MDHEN, CDR2 SYDVKM. This CDR3 has 14 residues. Trimming removed 7 bases from V and 0 bases from J; junction bases left unmatched: 1. CDR3 DNA sequence: TGTGCCAGCAAACTAGCGGGGAGCACAGATACGCAGTATTTT. Amino acid sequence: CASKLAGSTDTQYF.

Only a few counts were recorded for this clonotype. The CDR3 sequence is CASSLVGSETQYF. The CDR3 DNA reads as TGCGCCAGCAGCTTGGTCGGGTCGGAGACCCAGTACTTC. The chain joins TRBV5-1 to TRBJ2-5; D remains ambiguous. The CDR3 consists of 13 residues. The germline V gene has CDR1 SGHRS and CDR2 YFSETQ. The ends were cut back, 0 bases at V and 5 bases at J, with 8 bases in the middle.